These 14 T cell receptor beta chains share one sample of origin, sequenced in a study of T cells in Graves' hyperthyroidism and ophthalmopathy. Template material for amplifying TCR beta CDR3 regions consisted of RNA transcripts. The study used the HTBI primer set for a first-round RT-PCR of the TCR CDR3. TCRdb recomputed calls from the multiplex PCR reads with MiXCR, one row per CDR3 protein. The sample includes roughly 720,000 distinct CDR3 sequences, roughly 17% of them seen just once. What was sequenced was blood. These receptors all stem from a man in his fifties or sixties with Graves' hyperthyroidism.

The chain carries TRBV18 and TRBJ1-2; 7 nucleotides match TRBD1. This CDR3 has 13 residues. In germline, CDR1 is KGHSH, CDR2 LQKENI. The ends lost 4 bases at V and 5 bases at J; junction bases unmatched: 4. The CDR3 spells CASSLGTVYGYTF. The CDR3 nucleotides are TGTGCCAGCTCACTGGGGACAGTATATGGCTACACCTTC.

The sample holds many counts of this clonotype. The rearrangement links TRBV28 to TRBJ2-1; D is undetermined. This CDR3 has 15 residues. CDR1 MDHEN and CDR2 SYDVKM come from the germline V gene. Trimming took off 3 bases at V and 1 base at J, with 10 bases between the two ends. The CDR3 coding sequence is TGTGCCAGCAGTTTCGCGGCCCCTTCCTACAATGAGCAGTTCTTC. It specifies CASSFAAPSYNEQFF.

This clonotype has at least ten counts. CDR3 DNA sequence: TGCAGTGCTAGAGATACAGCAGGGCGGTCGGCTTTCTTT. Residues: CSARDTAGRSAFF. The V gene is TRBV20-1, the J gene TRBJ1-1; D perhaps matches TRBD1 (5 bases). V was trimmed by 0 bases and J by 11 bases, leaving 16 bases between them. This CDR3 comprises 13 residues. Germline V lookup: CDR1 DFQATT, CDR2 SNEGSKA (reference sequence).

This chain connects TRBV19 to TRBJ2-4, with D maybe TRBD1 (5 bases). The length of the CDR3 is 14 residues. V was cut by 3 bases and J by 6 bases, with 12 bases left in between. Germline V gene lookup returns CDR1 LNHDA and CDR2 SQIVND (reference sequence). DNA for the CDR3: TGTGCCAGTAGTATTGGGCAGGGCCTAAACATTCAGTACTTC. Translating it yields CASSIGQGLNIQYF.

Ten or more counts support this clonotype. J is TRBJ2-3 and V is TRBV29-1, with 8 bases fitting TRBD1. The junction had 11 bases not matched to a gene; V was cut back by 7 bases and J by 2 bases. This CDR3 comprises 15 residues. Germline V CDR1 and CDR2: SQVTM, ANQGSEA. The CDR3, as DNA: TGCAGCGCTATGGGGGGACAGGCAGTCACAGATACGCAGTATTTT. Its protein is CSAMGGQAVTDTQYF.

The sample holds many counts of this clonotype. This chain connects TRBV10-3 to TRBJ1-1; D gene unclear. Germline CDR1 is ENHRY and CDR2 is SYGVKD. With 6 bases removed from V and 5 bases from J, the gap between germline ends came to 10 bases. The CDR3 is 12 residues long. The CDR3 coding sequence is TGTGCCATCAGGGAGGGTAAAACTGAAGCTTTCTTT. Residues: CAIREGKTEAFF.

This clonotype has ten or more counts. The chain combines TRBV27 with TRBJ2-4; 9 bases align to TRBD1. The V gene's germline CDR1 is MNHEY and CDR2 SMNVEV (reference sequence). The CDR3 contains 16 residues. V lost 4 bases, J lost 0 bases, and 4 bases stayed unmatched. DNA for the CDR3: TGTGCCAGCAGTTGGACAGGGGCGGGAGCCAAAAACATTCAGTACTTC. This translates into CASSWTGAGAKNIQYF.

V is TRBV7-9 and J is TRBJ2-2; D might be TRBD1 (6 bases). The V end was cut by 1 base, the J end by 5 bases, with 11 bases between. From germline, CDR1 is SEHNR and CDR2 FQNEAQ (reference sequence). This CDR3 region has 15 residues. CDR3 amino acids: CASSLVDRKTGELFF. For the CDR3, the DNA is TGTGCCAGCAGCTTAGTGGACAGAAAAACCGGGGAGCTGTTTTTT.

This clonotype was found many times. The chain employs TRBV24-1 and TRBJ2-7; the D gene is possibly TRBD2 (6 bases). The CDR3 runs 13 residues. Germline CDR1 and CDR2: KGHDR and SFDVKD. The ends were cut back, 5 bases at V and 5 bases at J, with 12 bases in the middle. The CDR3 DNA reads TGTGCCACCAGTGGGGGGGTGCGGAACGAGCAGTACTTC. Protein: CATSGGVRNEQYF.

This chain connects TRBV30 to TRBJ2-5; TRBD2 agrees at 9 bases. Unmatched junction bases numbered 2, after V lost 0 bases and J lost 3 bases. CDR3 length: 14 residues. CDR1 and CDR2 (germline): GTSNPN, SVGIG (reference sequence). The CDR3 protein is CAWSVLAGEETQYF. The DNA for the CDR3 is TGTGCCTGGAGTGTACTAGCGGGTGAAGAGACCCAGTACTTC.

The chain recombines TRBV7-9 with TRBJ2-1; 10 bases are a match to TRBD2. CDR1 and CDR2 from the germline V gene are SEHNR and FQNEAQ (reference sequence). The CDR3 is made up of 18 amino acids. V shed 0 bases and J 5 bases; nucleotides not matched to a gene: 10. DNA for the CDR3: TGTGCCAGCAGCTTAGCGAGTGGAGCGGGAGGGCCCAACAATGAGCAGTTCTTC. This translates into CASSLASGAGGPNNEQFF.

V gene TRBV4-1 combines with J gene TRBJ2-3; D uncertain. V shed 4 bases and J shed 1 base, with 9 bases lying between them. The CDR3 contains 14 residues. Germline values: CDR1 MGHRA, CDR2 YSYEKL. The CDR3 coding sequence is TGCGCCAGCAGCCGCCTACTTGGCACAGATACGCAGTATTTT. It specifies CASSRLLGTDTQYF.

This clonotype occurred many times. This chain uses TRBV5-1 with TRBJ1-1; TRBD1 is a possible D gene (6 bases). The germline V gene has CDR1 SGHRS and CDR2 YFSETQ. V shed 0 bases and J shed 1 base, with 7 bases lying between them. This CDR3 comprises 14 residues. The chain's CDR3 is CASSLAQGNTEAFF. The CDR3 region has the DNA TGCGCCAGCAGCTTGGCACAGGGGAACACTGAAGCTTTCTTT.

This clonotype showed up just a few times. Compared with germline, one end of the junction differs, possibly owing to a read error. The J gene is TRBJ2-7, the V gene TRBV9; D is possibly TRBD1 (6 bases). This CDR3 comprises 16 residues. CDR1 is SGDLS and CDR2 is YYNGEE in the germline V gene. The CDR3 loop is CASGVDLARGIYEQYF. The CDR3 DNA sequence: TGTGCCAGCGGCGTAGATCTGGCCAGGGGAATTTACGAGCAGTACTTC.